Below, one TCR beta chain is given with its context. The antigen it binds to is not known. No base quality values were provided; no much bigger clone lies one nucleotide off. Library preparation used multiplex PCR. For sequencing, an Illumina HiSeq 4000 was employed. To build TCR beta libraries, CDR3 regions were amplified by Arm-PCR using iRepertoire HTBI primers. Before sequencing, the PCR products underwent gel purification. Per the source publication's procedure: Across samples, some 62 TRBV and roughly 13 TRBJ segments were identified and used for gene usage analysis of CDR3 amino acid clonotypes. COPE and FqMerger were used to merge filtered high-quality paired reads into contigs. BLAST was used to align contigs to IMGT TRBV, TRBD and TRBJ reference genes, with CDR3 defined following IMGT. Any clonotype with a frequency above 0.1% was classified as a highly expanded clone. Shannon entropy was used to measure repertoire diversity, and the Gini coefficient was used to measure V-J evenness. Clonotypes shared by more than one individual were considered public. TCRdb trimmed the raw reads at Q25, called clones with MiXCR and kept productive beta chains. All rows with the same CDR3 protein become a single entry with the most common DNA and genes. Clone size and V and J calls follow TCRdb, not the original study. For this sample the table gives roughly 610,000 distinct CDR3 sequences, of which about 16% were detected only once. More than 10% of the sample is in the top ten clones.

This record belongs to a study of regulatory T cells in long-lasting Graves disease (dated by TCRdb to the early 2020s). A note on the overall study: Newly diagnosed Graves' disease patients had taken antithyroid drugs for less than 3 months. Peripheral blood TCR sequencing and RNA sequencing compared persistent Graves' disease patients with newly diagnosed Graves' disease patients. The study took place in China and was registered as a clinical trial. TCR sequencing covered about 13 persistent and approximately 20 newly diagnosed Graves' disease patients, some 35 samples in total.

The full study reports these points: TRBV28, TRBJ1-2 and TRBJ2-5 were preferentially used in persistent disease, while TRBV20-1 and TRBJ2-1 were favored in newly diagnosed disease. The small sample size was acknowledged by the authors as a limitation that may reduce accuracy. A larger number of public clonotypes was shared among persistent patients (about 2,700) than among newly diagnosed patients (around 890). Only the TCR beta chain was sequenced and analyzed. Compared with newly diagnosed patients, persistent Graves' disease patients had lower TCR Shannon entropy and fewer highly expanded clones, which suggests clonal expansion. Only peripheral blood was studied, because thyroid tissue, the primary lesion, was inaccessible.

Explained via the paper, the time point label denotes: newly diagnosed GD, antithyroid drugs for less than 3 months. For both TCR sequencing and RNA sequencing, RNA was extracted from PBMCs using TRIzol. Graves' disease was diagnosed according to American Thyroid Association guidelines. Patients for the study were recruited at an endocrinology department in Xi'an, China. From each patient, about 9.7 milliliters of peripheral blood was collected into an EDTA anticoagulant tube. Ficoll Paque Plus density gradient separation was used to isolate PBMCs, and no further T cell sorting was performed. An Agilent 2100 Bioanalyzer and agarose gel were used to check RNA quality, and a NanoDrop 2000 was used to measure RNA concentration. Between the V and J ends, shortened by 0 bases and 3 bases respectively, the junction contains 14 bases. The germline V gene (reference sequence) provides CDR1 GTSNPN and CDR2 SVGIG. Its CDR3 holds 15 amino acids, cysteine through phenylalanine. Only CDR3 DNA is held: 45 bases, read in frame from base 1.

These data were also reused for a study on T cells in Graves' hyperthyroidism and ophthalmopathy. The second study's authors report: Stable Graves' hyperthyroidism was defined as no progression to ophthalmopathy during 18 months of follow-up. Hyperthyroidism patients were newly diagnosed, had a disease duration of under 2 months, and were aged 18 to 65 years. Any patient with an uncontrolled infection, another autoimmune disease, pregnancy or lactation was excluded. Diagnoses relied on clinical symptoms, serum thyroxine and TRAb, thyroid ultrasound and orbital computed tomography. The first round of RT-PCR for the TCR CDR3 was performed with the HTBI primer set and the Qiagen OneStep RT-PCR kit. Blood samples also contained most of the expanded thyroid clonotypes (frequency above 0.001), which suggests that blood repertoires may reflect thyroid immune responses. A 13 V-J signature model separated ophthalmopathy from stable hyperthyroidism, with 87.88% sensitivity and about 81% specificity in cross-validation and 80%/75% in testing. In validation, the model predicted progression to ophthalmopathy a median of roughly six months before onset, with over 60% sensitivity and around 76% specificity. TCR V-J signatures able to tell the groups apart were searched for in a discovery cohort of 90 to 100 patients, of whom more than 40 had Graves' ophthalmopathy and 55 to 65 had stable Graves' hyperthyroidism. Prospective prediction of ophthalmopathy was tested in an independent validation cohort consisting of 18 to 20 hyperthyroidism patients and 15 or so patients who later progressed to ophthalmopathy. The roughly 100 discovery patients were randomly divided into training and test sets at a 7:3 ratio. The study also compared thyroid tissue and blood T-cell repertoires from more than five Graves' hyperthyroidism patients. Following sampling, methimazole starting at 30 mg daily was given to hyperthyroidism patients, and high-dose intravenous methylprednisolone was given to ophthalmopathy patients. Libraries were constructed in a second round of multiplex PCR, after which size selection and purification were carried out. Libraries were sequenced paired-end with 100 bp reads on an Illumina HiSeq2000. SOAPnuke was used to process the raw data, removing reads that contained adapters or uncalled bases, had a mean Phred below 15, or lacked an exact match to the constant primer or identifier. High-quality paired reads were merged using COPE v1.2.5, and each unique nucleotide sequence was defined as a clonotype. MiTCR v1.1 was used to align the clonotypes against IMGT TRBV, TRBD and TRBJ reference segments. The analysis was restricted to V-J combinations with a frequency above 0.0001, which together covered roughly 99% of the repertoires. A TCS score was defined as the ratio between F50 (clonal expansion) and ExV (chaos), using BLOSUM62-based TCRdist between CDR3 peptides within each V-J. Welch's t-statistics and random forest reduced some 510 V-J features to fewer than 15, which were used in a naive Bayes classifier (R e1071). Sample size was not statistically predetermined, and blinding of investigators to group allocation was not performed. The paper reports TCR Vbeta CDR3 sequencing of roughly 140 peripheral blood samples: over 40 ophthalmopathy, under 85 hyperthyroidism and roughly 17 progressor patients.

Here the chain combines TRBV30 and TRBJ1-2; TRBD1 could be the D gene, as 5 bases match. The material sequenced was peripheral blood mononuclear cells (PBMCs), taken at new diagnosis, from a patient treated with antithyroid drugs. The clonotype was recovered from a man younger than 35 with Graves disease. Donor details come from another sample of the same person, matched by shared clones. The CDR3 has the sequence CAWSVRPGLYYGYTF. The DNA sequence follows: TGTGCCTGGAGTGTAAGGCCAGGGCTTTACTATGGCTACACCTTC.